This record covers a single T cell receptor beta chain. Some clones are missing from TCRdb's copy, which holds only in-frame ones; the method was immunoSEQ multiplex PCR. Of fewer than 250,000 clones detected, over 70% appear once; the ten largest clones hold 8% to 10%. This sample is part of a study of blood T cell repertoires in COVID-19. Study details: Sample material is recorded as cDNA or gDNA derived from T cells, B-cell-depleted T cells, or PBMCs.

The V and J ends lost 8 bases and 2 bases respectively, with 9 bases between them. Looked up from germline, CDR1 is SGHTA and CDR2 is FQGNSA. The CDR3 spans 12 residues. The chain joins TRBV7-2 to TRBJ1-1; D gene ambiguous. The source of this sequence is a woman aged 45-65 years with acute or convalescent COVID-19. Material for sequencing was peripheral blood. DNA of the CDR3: TGTGCCAGCGCAATAGTAAACACTGAAGCTTTCTTT. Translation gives CASAIVNTEAFF.